This T cell receptor (beta chain) is from a study of Graves' ophthalmopathy and Graves' hyperthyroidism. Amplified TCR beta CDR3 regions were obtained using RNA transcripts as template. In the first round, RT-PCR was carried out with HTBI primers, and a multiplex PCR formed the second round. MiXCR, run by TCRdb on the multiplex PCR reads, gives a single entry per CDR3 protein. The profile shows about 620,000 distinct CDR3 sequences, 22% of them singletons. The CDR3 has 15 amino acids. V shed 8 bases and J shed 0 bases, with 13 bases lying between them. CDR1 and CDR2 from the germline V gene are MNHEY and SMNVEV (reference sequence).

The sample consisted of peripheral blood. The genes are TRBV27 and TRBJ2-2; D possibly matches TRBD1 or TRBD2 (5 bases each). The sequence was obtained from a woman aged 18 to 35 with stable Graves' hyperthyroidism. Some clones in this sample may be carry-over from other donors' samples. The CDR3 DNA follows: TGTGCCAGCTCGGGACGGCTCTCGAACACCGGGGAGCTGTTTTTT. Amino acid sequence: CASSGRLSNTGELFF.